This T cell receptor beta chain derives from a study of OX40 agonist ivuxolimab in advanced cancers. For the wider study: Ivuxolimab, which targeted the costimulatory receptor OX40 (CD134), was an agonistic, fully human IgG2 monoclonal antibody. Intravenous ivuxolimab was administered to patients every 2 weeks at six dose levels: 0.01, 0.1, 0.3, 1.5, 3 and 10 mg/kg. Of the roughly 52 dose-escalation patients, hepatocellular carcinoma was present in around 20, melanoma in approximately 15, renal cell carcinoma in 9 and head and neck cancer in 9. In the dose-escalation cohort, approximately 82% of patients were male, and the mean age was approximately 55 years, with a range of roughly 20 to 80. The point of sequencing TCRbeta in the periphery was to test whether ivuxolimab changed TCR sequence diversity and drove clonal T-cell expansion. Patients were allowed to have had prior anti-PD-1, anti-PD-L1 or anti-CTLA-4 therapy, and approximately 40% of the dose-escalation patients had been treated with checkpoint inhibitors. The paper covers the monotherapy dose-escalation part of the phase I ivuxolimab trial, which included N of about 56 patients. Partial responses occurred in three dose-escalation patients, of whom one had hepatocellular carcinoma and two had cutaneous melanoma. The paper as a whole reports these results and caveats: Partial responders in the 0.1-3.0 mg/kg groups had among the lowest normalized peripheral clonal expansion, especially among CD8+ T cells. At doses of 0.1 to 3.0 mg/kg, clonal expansion of both CD4+ and CD8+ T cells in blood was seen between baseline and week 6. The antigen specificity of the clonally expanded peripheral T cells was not determined. After ivuxolimab, more expanded clones were found on average in CD8+ T cells than in CD4+ T cells. Low levels of normalized T-cell clonal expansion were also shown by some nonresponding patients.

Patients with a history of autoimmune disease or receiving systemic immunosuppression were excluded from the trial. Peripheral blood for TCR sequencing was collected from all dose cohorts at baseline, on cycle 4 day 1, and on cycle 7 day 1. The samples were taken from a phase I, first-in-human, multicenter, open-label dose-escalation trial of ivuxolimab. Adults with locally advanced or metastatic melanoma, renal cell carcinoma, hepatocellular carcinoma or head and neck squamous cell carcinoma were enrolled in the trial. Before TCR sequencing, CD4+ T cells and CD8+ T cells from peripheral blood were sorted into separate populations. Genomic DNA was extracted from sorted cells for sequencing of the TCRbeta CDR3 region. The immunoSEQ Assay was used for sequencing of TCRbeta CDR3 regions. TCRdb carries this immuneACCESS record with in-frame sequences only. Its versions omit some clonotypes, under half of them owing to an unresolved V gene in the studies checked, with the rest unexplained. For this sample the table gives 25,000 to 35,000 clones, of which approximately 84% were detected only once. The ten largest clones add up to approximately 20% of the sample.

Concerning this clone itself: The clone's antigen remains unknown. Base-call qualities are not available, and no considerably larger clone is one nucleotide away.

The germline ends are 14 bases apart after V is trimmed by 3 bases and J by 2 bases. The CDR1 and CDR2 encoded by the germline V gene (reference sequence) are LNHNV and YYDKDF. From its cysteine to its phenylalanine, the CDR3 spans 16 amino acids. Of the read, only the CDR3 DNA is kept; its 48 bases are in frame from base 1. The chain is assembled from TRBV15 and TRBJ1-5, with the D gene not clear enough to name. The sample was CD4+ or CD8+ T cells sorted from blood, taken in a trial of the OX40 agonist ivuxolimab. The TCR comes from an adult with an advanced solid tumor such as melanoma, head and neck, liver or kidney cancer. The bases read TGTGCCACCAGCAGGCCCCGAGGTCACGGCAATCAGCCCCAGCATTTT. The translation is CATSRPRGHGNQPQHF.